What follows describes a single T cell receptor beta chain. The CDR3 is 14 residues long. The ends lost 4 bases at V and 1 base at J; junction bases unmatched: 6. The V gene's germline CDR1 is GTSNPN and CDR2 SVGIG (reference sequence). The data stem from a study of PD-1 blockade in mismatch repair-deficient tumors. Sequencing used immunoSEQ multiplex PCR; TCRdb keeps in-frame clones, though not all of them. Of 100,000 to 150,000 clones detected, around 87% appear once; the ten largest clones hold approximately 12%. The material was peripheral blood, obtained 44 weeks after starting pembrolizumab. The gene calls are TRBV30 and TRBJ2-7, with 8 bases identical to TRBD1. This receptor was obtained from an adult with mismatch repair-deficient cancer. The CDR3 protein is CAWTSGTGSYEQYF. The CDR3 nucleotides are TGTGCCTGGACCTCCGGGACAGGTTCCTACGAGCAGTACTTC.